This T cell receptor beta chain was observed in a study of regulatory and conventional T cells in RAG deficiency. V was clipped by 4 bases and J by 1 base, with 18 bases between them. This CDR3 is 16 amino acids long. Germline CDR1 and CDR2: SGHRS and YFSETQ. Genomic DNA came from blood conventional CD4+ T cells gated CD25-low CD127-high. Note on this clone: Antigen specificity is unknown.

Findings and limits, study-wide: Omenn CD25-high CD127-low cells may be activated cells, not true Tregs. Treg unique TCR beta sequences were approximately 96-fold fewer in Omenn syndrome and CID/AS patients than controls. RAG-deficient patients showed markedly lower Shannon entropy and higher Simpson indices than control T-cell subsets.

Using immunoSEQ multiplex PCR, the repertoire was profiled, and TCRdb retains in-frame clones only, with some absent. This sample has around 20,000 clones, with 95% to 97% found just once. The same sample was also studied in work on regulatory T cells. That source notes: The PCR used 52 TRBV and 13 TRBJ primers.

The material sequenced was CD25- CD4+ T cells sorted from blood. The TCR sequence derives from a human donor in good health. The chain has TRBV5-1 and TRBJ2-7; possible D gene TRBD1, 5 bases. The CDR3 reads CASSPVQGPSSYEQYF. The CDR3 DNA is TGCGCCAGCAGCCCGGTGCAGGGCCCAAGTTCCTACGAGCAGTACTTC.